This T cell receptor (beta chain) emerged from a study of response to subunit inactivated influenza vaccine. Study-level results: There was a suggestion from the authors that each seasonal influenza vaccination recruits few new T cells.

This clonotype turned up a few times. Its antigen is unidentified. TCRdb processed the RT-PCR reads anew with MiXCR; each CDR3 protein has one entry. The sample has hundreds of thousands of distinct CDR3 sequences; approximately 14% are singletons. Germline values: CDR1 MNHEY, CDR2 SMNVEV (reference sequence). The CDR3 sequence is 14 residues long. V lost 5 bases and J 4 bases, leaving 9 bases between the germline ends. The sequences come from PBMCs from blood, collected 14 days before vaccination. The receptor was isolated from a man aged 45 to 65 who received an inactivated influenza vaccine. The chain carries TRBV27 and TRBJ2-6; D not certain. Here the CDR3 reads CASSIVAGANVLTF. CDR3 bases: TGTGCCAGCAGTATAGTTGCAGGGGCCAACGTCCTGACTTTC. Using reference TRBV27 and TRBJ2-6 for the parts outside the CDR3, the full variable domain is EAQVTQNPRYLITVTGKKLTVTCSQNMNHEYMSWYRQDPGLGLRQIYYSMNVEVTDKGDVPEGYKVSRKEKRNFPLILESPSPNQTSLYFCASSIVAGANVLTFGAGSRLTVL.